These T cell receptor beta chains were read from a single sample in a study of cytomegalovirus exposure and HLA in healthy donors. TCRdb keeps only in-frame clones here, not all; method: immunoSEQ multiplex PCR. The sample has roughly 200,000 clones, 75% to 90% seen once; the top ten hold over 0.95%. Sequenced sample: PBMCs. These TCRs come from a woman under 30 in good health and CMV-seronegative. Both conserved end residues are part of each CDR3. D genes are given only for firm matches. Part of the rows lack a size; the others show once, few, many or a class for expanded clones.

cdr3_length j_call d_call v_call clone_size cdr3_nt cdr3_aa
13 TRBJ2-1 TRBD1 TRBV2 once TGTGCCACTTCCCAGGGGGATCGGGGCGAGCAGTTCTTC CATSQGDRGEQFF
15 TRBJ1-1 TRBD1 TRBV19 NA TGTGCCAGTAGTAGATACGGGACAGGGGGGACTGAAGCTTTCTTT CASSRYGTGGTEAFF
15 TRBJ2-5 TRBD1 TRBV5-4 NA TGTGCCAGCAGCATTACCGGGACAGTAAAAGAGACCCAGTACTTC CASSITGTVKETQYF
17 TRBJ1-1 NA TRBV7-2 NA TGTGCCAGCAGCTTAGTTCCCCCCCCAGGGGTTAATACTGAAGCTTTCTTT CASSLVPPPGVNTEAFF
13 TRBJ2-7 TRBD2 TRBV9 NA TGTGCCAGCGGGGGCGGGGGGTCCTACGAGCAGTACTTC CASGGGGSYEQYF
16 TRBJ2-1 TRBD2 TRBV10-1 NA TGCGCCAGCAGTGAGTCTTCGGGGGGGCTCTACAATGAGCAGTTCTTC CASSESSGGLYNEQFF
15 TRBJ2-3 TRBD2 TRBV11-2 NA TGTGCCAGCAGTTCACCGGGACTAGCGGGAGATACGCAGTATTTT CASSSPGLAGDTQYF
12 TRBJ1-5 NA TRBV7-9 NA TGTGCCAGCAGCACCGGACTCCAGCCCCAGCATTTT CASSTGLQPQHF
14 TRBJ2-1 TRBD1 TRBV19 NA TGTGCCAGTTCTCTGGGGACAGGTAACAATGAGCAGTTCTTC CASSLGTGNNEQFF
15 TRBJ2-1 TRBD2 TRBV6-5 NA TGTGCCAGCAGCTCGACTAGCGGGAGGGCCTATGAGCAGTTCTTC CASSSTSGRAYEQFF
16 TRBJ2-7 TRBD1 TRBV4-2 NA TGTGCCAGCAGCCAAGAATGGACAGGGGGTGACTACGAGCAGTACTTC CASSQEWTGGDYEQYF
13 TRBJ2-7 TRBD1 TRBV19 NA TGTGCCAGTAGTAGAGACAGGGTCGGGGAGCAGTACTTC CASSRDRVGEQYF
18 TRBJ2-1 TRBD2 TRBV4-3 NA TGCGCCAGCAGCCAAGATAGGCCACTAGCGGGGGGGTACAATGAGCAGTTCTTC CASSQDRPLAGGYNEQFF